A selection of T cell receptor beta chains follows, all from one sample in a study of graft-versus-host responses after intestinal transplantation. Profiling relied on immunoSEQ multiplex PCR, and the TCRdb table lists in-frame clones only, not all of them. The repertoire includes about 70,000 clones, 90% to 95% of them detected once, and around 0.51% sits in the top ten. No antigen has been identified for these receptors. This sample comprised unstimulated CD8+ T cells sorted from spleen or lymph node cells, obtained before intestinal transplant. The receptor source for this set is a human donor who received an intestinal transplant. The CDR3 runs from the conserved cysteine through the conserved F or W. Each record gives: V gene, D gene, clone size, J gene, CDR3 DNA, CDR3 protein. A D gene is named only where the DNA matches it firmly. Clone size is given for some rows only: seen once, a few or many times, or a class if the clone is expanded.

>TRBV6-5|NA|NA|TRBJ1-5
TGTGCCAGCAGTGCAGTAGTCAATAGCAATCAGCCCCAGCATTTT
CASSAVVNSNQPQHF
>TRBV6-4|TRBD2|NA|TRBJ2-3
TGTGCCAGCAGCGAACTAGCGGGAGGAGGGGAGACAGATACGCAGTATTTT
CASSELAGGGETDTQYF
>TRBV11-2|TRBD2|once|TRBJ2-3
TGTGCCAGCAGCTTAGTCCCCAGCGGGAGACCGGCAGATACGCAGTATTTT
CASSLVPSGRPADTQYF
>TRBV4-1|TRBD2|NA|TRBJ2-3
TGCGCCAGCAGCCAAGGGGGACTAGCGGTCACAGATACGCAGTATTTT
CASSQGGLAVTDTQYF
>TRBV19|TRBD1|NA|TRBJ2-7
TGTGCCAGTAGTTACGGGACAGGTTCCTACGAGCAGTACTTC
CASSYGTGSYEQYF
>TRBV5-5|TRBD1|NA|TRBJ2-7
TGTGCCACAGCAAGGGGACAGAGGGACGAGCAGTACTTC
CATARGQRDEQYF
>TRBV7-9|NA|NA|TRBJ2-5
TGTGCCAGCAGCCCTACAGGGGAGGGGGAGACCCAGTACTTC
CASSPTGEGETQYF
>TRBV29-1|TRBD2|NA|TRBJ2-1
TGCAGCGTTGAAACGGGACTAGCGGGATCAAATGAGCAGTTCTTC
CSVETGLAGSNEQFF
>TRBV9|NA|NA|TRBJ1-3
TGTGCCAGCAGCGTAGGGACCGATGTGTACTCTGGAAACACCATATATTTT
CASSVGTDVYSGNTIYF
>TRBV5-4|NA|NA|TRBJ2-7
TGTGCCAGCAGCTTGGAGGACTTCTCCTACGAGCAGTACTTC
CASSLEDFSYEQYF
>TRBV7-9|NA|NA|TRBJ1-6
TGTGCCAGCAGCTTAGCTGGTAATTCACCCCTCCACTTT
CASSLAGNSPLHF